Below, 24 T cell receptor beta chains from the same sample are listed, as sequenced in a study of T-cell reconstitution after alpha-beta-depleted transplantation in children. Unique molecular identifiers were built into the TCRbeta library. TCRdb used MiXCR to reprocess the PCR reads, holding one entry per CDR3 protein. The table lists about 490,000 distinct CDR3 sequences, 10% of them singletons. Sample: PBMCs, taken before TCRalphabeta/CD19-depleted stem cell transplant. The receptors come from a child under 10 years old with inherited bone marrow failure, due to receive a stem cell transplant.

Ten or more counts support this clonotype. The chain carries TRBV29-1 and TRBJ1-1, with TRBD1 matching 8 bases. The CDR3 runs to 10 residues. J was trimmed by 8 bases and V by 4 bases; bases with no gene match: 0. Germline V gene sequence: CDR1 SQVTM, CDR2 ANQGSEA. The CDR3 nucleotides are TGCAGCGTTGGACAGGGGGAAGCTTTCTTT. Translating gives CSVGQGEAFF.

Ten or more counts support this clonotype. The V and J genes are TRBV4-1 and TRBJ1-5; D may be TRBD1 (5 bases). The CDR3 covers 15 residues. Germline assignment: CDR1 MGHRA and CDR2 YSYEKL. The germline V and J ends were trimmed by 1 base and 7 bases, with 14 bases remaining between them. The CDR3 nucleotides read TGCGCCAGCAGCCAAGGGGTGGGGGGTTTCCAGCCCCAGCATTTT. Its translation is CASSQGVGGFQPQHF.

This clonotype was picked up many times. The chain's CDR3 is CASSLNGIATEAFF. The CDR3, as DNA: TGTGCCAGCAGTTTAAACGGTATCGCCACTGAAGCTTTCTTT. The chain joins TRBV12-3 or TRBV12-4 to TRBJ1-1; D gene ambiguous. V lost 2 bases and J 4 bases, leaving 11 bases between the germline ends. The CDR3 totals 14 residues.

This clonotype came up a few times. Written as DNA, the CDR3 is TGTGCCAGCAGCTTATCGAGTTTCTGGAATGAGCAGTTCTTC. Translating gives CASSLSSFWNEQFF. The chain uses TRBV7-9 and TRBJ2-1; D remains unclear. Trimming pared 2 bases from V and 7 bases from J, leaving 12 bases between. Germline values: CDR1 SEHNR, CDR2 FQNEAQ (reference sequence). This CDR3 has 14 amino acids.

This clonotype was seen ten or more times. The V gene is TRBV20-1, the J gene TRBJ2-7; tentatively, D is TRBD2 (6 bases). Trimming removed 6 bases from V and 4 bases from J, with 16 bases in between. Germline V CDR1 and CDR2: DFQATT, SNEGSKA (reference sequence). The CDR3 is 13 amino acids. Written as DNA, the CDR3 is TGCAGTGCAACCGGGGGAGAAGGATACGAGCAGTACTTC. Encoded protein: CSATGGEGYEQYF.

The table lists this clonotype with many counts. CDR3 in DNA: TGTGCCAGCTTGGGGTACGAGCAGTACTTC. Its translation: CASLGYEQYF. This chain uses TRBV2 with TRBJ2-7; no reliable D call. The germline V and J ends were trimmed by 8 bases and 4 bases, with 6 bases remaining between them. Germline V gives CDR1 SNHLY, CDR2 FYNNEI. The CDR3 is 10 amino acids.

In its sample, this clonotype was seen many times. The J gene is TRBJ2-1, the V gene TRBV6-1; the D call may be TRBD1 or TRBD2 (5 bases each). The CDR3 sequence is 12 residues long. Germline assignment: CDR1 MNHNS and CDR2 SASEGT. V lost 10 bases and J lost 4, with 11 bases in between. The DNA for the CDR3 is TGTGCCACCTCGAGGGGTTACAATGAGCAGTTCTTC. Translating it yields CATSRGYNEQFF.

The chain joins TRBV29-1 to TRBJ2-7; 8 nucleotides agree with TRBD2. The V gene end was trimmed by 4 bases and the J gene end by 1 base; junction bases not matched to a gene: 3. Germline-derived CDR1 and CDR2 are SQVTM and ANQGSEA. The CDR3 has 13 amino acids. As DNA, the CDR3 is TGCAGCGTTGGTGGACTAGCATCCTACGAGCAGTACTTC. Amino acid sequence: CSVGGLASYEQYF.

This clonotype was seen a few times. The chain combines TRBV11-2 with TRBJ2-5, with D unresolved. Trimming cost V 1 base and J 5 bases, with 8 bases left between them. CDR3 length equals 13 residues. Germline lookup yields CDR1 SGHAT and CDR2 FQNNGV. For the CDR3, the DNA is TGTGCCAGCAGCTTAGGCAGGTCTGAGACCCAGTACTTC. It codes for CASSLGRSETQYF.

The sample holds a few counts of this clonotype. This chain links TRBV12-3 or TRBV12-4 with TRBJ2-7; D gene unclear. The CDR3 is 17 residues long. The germline V and J ends were trimmed by 3 bases and 4 bases, with 22 bases remaining between them. The CDR3 sequence: CASSLPYMRRGAYEQYF. As DNA, the CDR3 is TGTGCCAGCAGTTTGCCTTACATGCGTAGAGGAGCTTACGAGCAGTACTTC.

This clonotype was recorded many times. J is TRBJ1-1 and V is TRBV18, with D unresolved. V lost 2 bases to trimming and J lost 11 bases, with 18 bases between them. Germline CDR1 reads KGHSH; CDR2 reads LQKENI. The CDR3 length is 14 residues. The CDR3 DNA sequence: TGTGCCAGCTCACCAAACGGCCCCCGGTCTAAGGCTTTCTTT. It is translated as CASSPNGPRSKAFF.

This clonotype was observed many times. V and J are TRBV15 and TRBJ1-1; a weak D match, TRBD1 (6 bases). Looked up from germline, CDR1 is LNHNV and CDR2 is YYDKDF (reference sequence). This CDR3 spans 14 amino acids. V lost 1 base and J 5 bases, leaving 11 bases between the germline ends. In DNA form, the CDR3 reads TGTGCCACCAGCAGAGGTGGGGGCGGGACTGAAGCTTTCTTT. Translating gives CATSRGGGGTEAFF.

This clonotype was seen at least ten times. The J gene is TRBJ1-6, the V gene TRBV7-2; no clear D. Trimming shortened V by 0 bases and J by 6 bases, and 12 bases separated the two germline ends. Germline-derived CDR1 and CDR2 are SGHTA and FQGNSA. This CDR3 is built from 16 residues. This chain's CDR3 is CASSLARNRVNSPLHF. The CDR3 nucleotides read TGTGCCAGCAGCTTAGCGCGAAATAGGGTTAATTCACCCCTCCACTTT.

This clonotype was seen repeatedly, ten times or more. The chain links TRBV29-1 to TRBJ2-5, with 8 bases identical to TRBD2. This CDR3 region has 14 residues. In germline, CDR1 is SQVTM, CDR2 ANQGSEA. The V and J ends lost 6 bases and 4 bases, in that order; junction bases with no gene match: 10. CDR3 nucleotide sequence: TGCAGCGTCAGAGCGGGGGCCGGGCCAGAGACCCAGTACTTC. Protein product: CSVRAGAGPETQYF.

This clonotype was seen at least ten times. V and J are TRBV5-1 and TRBJ2-1, with D unclear. CDR1 is SGHRS and CDR2 is YFSETQ in the germline V gene. The V end was cut by 0 bases, the J end by 6 bases, with 7 bases between. This CDR3 has 13 residues. The CDR3 sequence is CASSLAVGNEQFF. The CDR3 nucleotides are TGCGCCAGCAGCTTGGCTGTGGGCAATGAGCAGTTCTTC. The full variable domain, in which reference TRBV5-1 and TRBJ2-1 provide the parts outside the CDR3, is KAGVTQTPRYLIKTRGQQVTLSCSPISGHRSVSWYQQTPGQGLQFLFEYFSETQRNKGNFPGRFSGRQFSNSRSEMNVSTLELGDSALYLCASSLAVGNEQFFGPGTRLTVL.

Many counts were recorded for this clonotype. The chain carries TRBV12-3 or TRBV12-4 and TRBJ2-4; D is unresolved. V was cut by 4 bases and J by 9 bases, with 13 bases left in between. The CDR3 length is 13 residues. The CDR3 DNA is TGTGCCAGCAGTTCCCCTCCTCTGCGCATTCAGTACTTC. Its translation is CASSSPPLRIQYF.

This clonotype was seen repeatedly, ten times or more. This chain joins TRBV4-1 and TRBJ1-6; no clear D. This CDR3 has 14 residues. V was cut by 1 base and J by 5 bases, with 6 bases left in between. Germline V gene sequence: CDR1 MGHRA, CDR2 YSYEKL. The CDR3: CASSQGKHNSPLHF. The CDR3 DNA sequence: TGCGCCAGCAGCCAAGGGAAACATAATTCACCCCTCCACTTT.

In this sample, this clonotype turned up many times. The chain links TRBV2 to TRBJ2-2, with TRBD1 as a possible D gene (6 bases). The V gene lost 6 bases and the J gene lost 5 bases, with 10 bases spanning the gap. Germline loops: CDR1 SNHLY, CDR2 FYNNEI. The CDR3 runs to 13 residues. The CDR3 region is CASRGAETGELFF. The CDR3 region has the DNA TGTGCCAGCAGGGGGGCGGAAACCGGGGAGCTGTTTTTT.

This clonotype was observed at least ten times. The chain combines TRBV29-1 with TRBJ2-7; D may be TRBD1 (6 bases). V was trimmed by 1 base and J by 6 bases, leaving 13 bases between them. The CDR3 length is 13 residues. CDR1 and CDR2 from the germline V gene are SQVTM and ANQGSEA. The CDR3 here is CSVEGDPGVEQYF. The CDR3 DNA follows: TGCAGCGTTGAAGGGGACCCAGGGGTCGAGCAGTACTTC.

This clonotype was seen many times. This chain joins TRBV20-1 and TRBJ1-1; tentatively, D is TRBD1 (5 bases). Trimming took 2 bases from V and 3 from J, leaving 13 bases between them. The CDR3 extends over 14 amino acids. Per the germline V gene, CDR1 is DFQATT and CDR2 is SNEGSKA (reference sequence). The CDR3 spells CSARKGVRDTEAFF. In DNA, the CDR3 is TGCAGTGCTAGAAAAGGGGTTAGGGACACTGAAGCTTTCTTT.

The sample holds a few counts of this clonotype. V usage is TRBV10-3 and J usage is TRBJ2-5; D call uncertain. The CDR3 length is 12 residues. V lost 3 bases to trimming and J lost 4 bases, with 6 bases between them. The germline V gene encodes CDR1 ENHRY and CDR2 SYGVKD. CDR3 DNA: TGTGCCATCAGTGACTCAAGAGAGACCCAGTACTTC. The encoded protein is CAISDSRETQYF.

Only a few counts were recorded for this clonotype. The CDR3 is CASSFRTYAYEQYF. CDR3 nucleotides: TGTGCCAGCAGTTTCCGGACATACGCCTACGAGCAGTACTTC. The V gene is TRBV28, the J gene TRBJ2-7, with D possibly TRBD1 on 5 matching bases. Trimming removed 3 bases from V and 2 bases from J, with 11 bases in between. The CDR3 totals 14 residues. Germline V gives CDR1 MDHEN, CDR2 SYDVKM.

The V and J genes are TRBV10-3 and TRBJ2-5; possibly TRBD1 for D (6 bases). Trimming left V 0 bases short and J 3 bases short, with 8 bases between. Germline CDR1 is ENHRY and CDR2 is SYGVKD. This CDR3 spans 14 amino acids. As DNA, the CDR3 is TGTGCCATCAGTGAGTCCCCAGGGGAAGAGACCCAGTACTTC. This translates into CAISESPGEETQYF.

This clonotype occurred a few times. The chain combines TRBV6-5 with TRBJ2-3; 8 bases fit TRBD1. V shed 6 bases, J shed 7 bases, and the junction held 18 bases outside the gene matches. The germline V gene encodes CDR1 MNHEY and CDR2 SVGAGI. The CDR3 runs 17 residues. The CDR3 DNA is TGTGCCAGCAGCGCCGGGACAGGCGGCCCCCGCCTTAATACGCAGTATTTT. Translation: CASSAGTGGPRLNTQYF.